This is a list of T cell receptor beta chains from one sample in a study of T cells in localized non-small cell lung cancer. Sequenced by immunoSEQ multiplex PCR; TCRdb stores in-frame clones only, minus some. Counted here are 15,000 or so clones, about 89% occurring once; the ten biggest clones make up 25% to 30%. Sample: peripheral blood mononuclear cells, taken before any cancer treatment. The receptors were gathered from an older male donor with stage II lung adenocarcinoma. Each CDR3 is given with its conserved first and last residue. The D gene is left open where the match is weak. The listing skips clone size in some rows; elsewhere it reads once, few, many or a size class.

v_call	clone_size	j_call	cdr3_length	d_call	cdr3_aa	cdr3_nt
TRBV28	few	TRBJ2-3	13	-	CASARISTDTQYF	TGTGCCAGCGCTAGAATTAGCACAGATACGCAGTATTTT
TRBV5-1	-	TRBJ2-2	15	-	CASSREAENTGELFF	TGCGCCAGCAGCCGAGAAGCAGAGAACACCGGGGAGCTGTTTTTT
TRBV30	-	TRBJ1-5	12	-	CAWAGGDQPQHF	TGTGCCTGGGCAGGAGGGGATCAGCCCCAGCATTTT
TRBV16	-	TRBJ2-7	18	-	CASSHLGGGGISSYEQYF	TGTGCCAGCAGCCACCTCGGAGGGGGCGGAATCAGCTCCTACGAGCAGTACTTC
TRBV19	-	TRBJ2-2	15	TRBD2	CASRTSGRASGELFF	TGTGCCAGTCGGACTAGCGGGAGGGCCTCCGGGGAGCTGTTTTTT
TRBV2	-	TRBJ2-5	11	-	CASTRGTTQYF	TGTGCCAGCACCCGAGGAACGACCCAGTACTTC
TRBV6-6	-	TRBJ2-1	13	-	CASSYDYSGEQFF	TGTGCCAGCAGTTACGATTATAGCGGAGAGCAGTTCTTC
TRBV2	once	TRBJ2-7	15	TRBD2	CASSLAGGPSYKQYF	TGTGCCAGCAGTCTAGCGGGAGGCCCATCCTACAAGCAGTACTTC
TRBV4-3	once	TRBJ2-1	15	TRBD2	CASSQDRTSGGEQFF	TGCGCCAGCAGCCAAGATCGGACTAGCGGGGGCGAGCAGTTCTTC
TRBV6-1	-	TRBJ2-7	16	TRBD2	CASSEPLAGEFYEQYF	TGTGCCAGCAGTGAACCCCTAGCGGGAGAATTCTACGAGCAGTACTTC
TRBV5-6	-	TRBJ2-7	13	-	CASSLEQAYEQYF	TGTGCCAGCAGCTTGGAACAGGCCTACGAGCAGTACTTC
TRBV28	once	TRBJ1-2	16	TRBD1	CASGRDRSRIGYGYTF	TGTGCCAGCGGTCGGGACAGATCGCGTATTGGCTATGGCTACACCTTC
TRBV27	-	TRBJ1-1	14	TRBD1	CASREQGLNTEAFF	TGTGCCAGCAGAGAACAGGGGCTGAACACTGAAGCTTTCTTT
TRBV29-1	-	TRBJ1-2	14	-	CSVTETWANYGYTF	TGCAGCGTTACTGAGACATGGGCTAACTATGGCTACACCTTC
TRBV10-3	-	TRBJ2-7	14	TRBD1	CAIMKDRTIYEQYF	TGTGCCATCATGAAGGACAGGACGATCTACGAGCAGTACTTC
TRBV6-1	-	TRBJ1-1	14	-	CASSEVWGGTEAFF	TGTGCCAGCAGTGAAGTATGGGGGGGGACTGAAGCTTTCTTT
TRBV19	-	TRBJ1-1	12	-	CASSIDGGEAFF	TGTGCCAGTAGTATTGACGGCGGAGAAGCTTTCTTT
TRBV27	few	TRBJ1-1	13	-	CASWTVLNTEAFF	TGTGCCAGCTGGACAGTCTTGAACACTGAAGCTTTCTTT
TRBV5-1	-	TRBJ2-1	12	-	CASSRDGTEQFF	TGCGCCAGCAGCCGGGACGGGACTGAGCAGTTCTTC
TRBV30	-	TRBJ1-1	14	-	CAWSKDTPRTEAFF	TGTGCCTGGAGTAAGGACACACCTCGGACTGAAGCTTTCTTT
TRBV19	few	TRBJ2-7	13	TRBD2	CASSIGGTYEQYF	TGTGCCAGTAGTATCGGGGGGACCTACGAGCAGTACTTC
TRBV14	-	TRBJ1-1	18	-	CASSQDQSGGRINTEAFF	TGTGCCAGCAGCCAAGATCAGTCCGGGGGCCGTATTAACACTGAAGCTTTCTTT
TRBV27	once	TRBJ2-1	17	-	CASRTVQGRRENNEQFF	TGTGCCAGCAGGACCGTACAGGGAAGGAGAGAGAACAATGAGCAGTTCTTC
TRBV19	-	TRBJ1-5	13	-	CASSEEPIDSQHF	TGTGCCAGTAGCGAAGAACCTATCGATTCCCAGCATTTT
TRBV28	-	TRBJ2-7	15	-	CASSLIALTSYEQYF	TGTGCCAGCAGTTTAATAGCGCTTACCTCCTACGAGCAGTACTTC
TRBV19	-	TRBJ1-1	13	-	CASSAGRNTEAFF	TGTGCCAGTAGTGCAGGGAGGAACACTGAAGCTTTCTTT
TRBV5-4	few	TRBJ2-3	14	-	CASSPGGPHGTQYF	TGTGCCAGCAGCCCGGGTGGGCCTCACGGTACGCAGTATTTT
TRBV2	-	TRBJ2-7	14	TRBD1	CASTSTGTVYEQYF	TGTGCCAGCACCTCGACAGGGACAGTCTACGAGCAGTACTTC
TRBV4-3	-	TRBJ2-5	15	-	CASSQTSGQQETQYF	TGCGCCAGCAGCCAGACCAGCGGACAGCAAGAGACCCAGTACTTC
TRBV2	-	TRBJ2-5	14	TRBD2	CASSSWTSRETQYF	TGTGCCAGCAGTTCTTGGACTAGCCGGGAGACCCAGTACTTC
TRBV9	-	TRBJ1-4	14	TRBD1	CASSAGQGREKLFF	TGTGCCAGCAGCGCGGGACAGGGTCGCGAAAAACTGTTTTTT
TRBV11-3	once	TRBJ1-1	15	TRBD1	CASSPTTGVNTEAFF	TGTGCCAGCAGCCCTACCACAGGGGTGAACACTGAAGCTTTCTTT
TRBV6-5	-	TRBJ2-1	15	-	CASRFSGTPYNEQFF	TGTGCCAGCAGATTCTCCGGGACTCCCTACAATGAGCAGTTCTTC
TRBV7-8	few	TRBJ1-2	15	TRBD1	CASSLGRGIQSGYTF	TGTGCCAGCAGCCTCGGCAGGGGGATTCAAAGTGGCTACACCTTC
TRBV18	-	TRBJ1-2	15	TRBD1	CASSTYDRGLAGYTF	TGTGCCAGCTCAACCTATGACAGGGGTCTTGCTGGCTACACCTTC
TRBV23-1	-	TRBJ1-2	14	-	CASSSGLANYGYTF	TGCGCCAGCAGCTCAGGGCTTGCGAACTATGGCTACACCTTC
TRBV5-1	few	TRBJ1-2	16	-	CASSNPTALSNYGYTF	TGCGCCAGCAGCAATCCGACAGCTCTCTCTAACTATGGCTACACCTTC
TRBV5-6	-	TRBJ2-7	17	-	CASSLMFGARTLGEQYF	TGTGCCAGCAGCTTAATGTTCGGGGCCCGGACCCTGGGAGAGCAGTACTTC
TRBV28	-	TRBJ1-6	15	TRBD1	CASSDTGAWDSPLHF	TGTGCCAGCAGTGATACAGGGGCTTGGGATTCACCCCTCCACTTT
TRBV27	-	TRBJ2-3	15	-	CASSPFRVSTDTQYF	TGTGCCAGCAGCCCCTTCAGGGTTAGCACAGATACGCAGTATTTT
TRBV11-2	-	TRBJ2-5	13	-	CASSLSLTETQYF	TGTGCCAGCAGCTTGTCTTTGACAGAGACCCAGTACTTC